This is a list of T cell receptor beta chains from one sample in a study of vaccination and CD4 T cells after COVID-19. MiXCR, run by TCRdb on the PCR reads, gives a single entry per CDR3 protein. The sample includes 6,000 or so distinct CDR3 sequences, approximately 44% of them seen just once. These receptors' antigens are unknown. The source material was CD4+ T cells from blood, cultured in vitro. These receptor sequences come from a human donor who had recovered from COVID-19. Both conserved end residues are part of each CDR3. A D gene is named only where the DNA matches it firmly. The size field is filled for only some rows; it gives once, few, many or a size class.

.	TRBV7-9	TRBJ1-5	.	TGTGCCAGCAGCTTAGAAGGGGGTAATCAGCCCCAGCATTTT	CASSLEGGNQPQHF
few	TRBV5-4	TRBJ1-6	.	TGTGCCAGCAGCTTGAGAGGGACACCCCTCCACTTT	CASSLRGTPLHF
.	TRBV21-1	TRBJ2-7	.	TGTGCCAGCAGCAAAGGCTGGCAGGGGAGCTACGAGCAGTACTTC	CASSKGWQGSYEQYF
few	TRBV6-1	TRBJ2-7	TRBD2	TGTGCCAGCAGTGCGAGCGGGATAGGGGAGCAGTACTTC	CASSASGIGEQYF
few	TRBV6-1	TRBJ2-7	.	TGTGCCGGGGGTGCCCTCTCCTACGAGCAGTACTTC	CAGGALSYEQYF
medium-sized	TRBV7-2	TRBJ2-5	TRBD1	TGTGCCAGCAGCTCGGCGGGACAGGGGGCCGAGACCCAGTACTTC	CASSSAGQGAETQYF
.	TRBV7-9	TRBJ2-7	TRBD2	TGTGCCAGCAGCGCGGATCCGGGAGGAATCTACGAGCAGTACTTC	CASSADPGGIYEQYF
once	TRBV28	TRBJ2-7	.	TGTGCCAGCAGCCCCGACCGCAGCTACGAGCAGTACTTC	CASSPDRSYEQYF
.	TRBV20-1	TRBJ1-6	TRBD1	TGCAGTGCTAGAAGGCAGGGGGGTGATTCACCCCTCCACTTT	CSARRQGGDSPLHF
.	TRBV6-1	TRBJ2-7	TRBD1	TGTGCCAGCAGTGAAGACGGGACAGGGGGCTACGAGCAGTACTTC	CASSEDGTGGYEQYF
few	TRBV7-9	TRBJ2-7	.	TGTGCCAGCAGCCGACAGTCCCCCGAGCAGTACTTC	CASSRQSPEQYF
.	TRBV5-6	TRBJ2-5	.	TGTGCCAGCAGCTTGACACACGTGGAGACCCAGTACTTC	CASSLTHVETQYF
few	TRBV15	TRBJ1-2	.	TGTGCCACCAGCCGGGGGCTGGATTATGGCTACACCTTC	CATSRGLDYGYTF
.	TRBV15	TRBJ1-1	.	TGTGCCACCAACCGGGGGAACACTGAAGCTTTCTTT	CATNRGNTEAFF
few	TRBV7-8	TRBJ1-1	.	TGTGCCAGCATGGACACTACCGTACCAGAAGCTTTCTTT	CASMDTTVPEAFF
.	TRBV20-1	TRBJ2-7	.	TGCAGTGCTTCGGGACCGAGCTCCTACGAGCAGTACTTC	CSASGPSSYEQYF
few	TRBV11-3	TRBJ2-7	.	TGTGCCAGCAGCCTCGGACGGACCTACGAGCAGTACTTC	CASSLGRTYEQYF
.	TRBV5-1	TRBJ2-7	.	TGCGCCAGCAGCTTGGGGTCGGGGGACGAGCAGTACTTC	CASSLGSGDEQYF
.	TRBV7-9	TRBJ1-5	.	TGTGCCAGCAGCTTGATGGGGCCCCAGCATTTT	CASSLMGPQHF
.	TRBV20-1	TRBJ1-6	.	TGCAGTGCCCCCGACTCAGGATGGGGCTATAATTCACCCCTCCACTTT	CSAPDSGWGYNSPLHF
few	TRBV20-1	TRBJ2-7	TRBD1	TGCAGTGCTAGACCCAGGGGGCTCGAGCAGTACTTC	CSARPRGLEQYF
few	TRBV28	TRBJ1-6	.	TGTGCCAGCAGTTCAGTGGGCGATTCACCCCTCCACTTT	CASSSVGDSPLHF
medium-sized	TRBV7-9	TRBJ2-5	.	TGTGCCAGCAGCTTCAGGGAGACCCAGTACTTC	CASSFRETQYF
.	TRBV7-9	TRBJ1-1	TRBD1	TGTGCCAGCAGCCCTCGACAGGGAGGGACTGAAGCTTTCTTT	CASSPRQGGTEAFF
few	TRBV7-8	TRBJ1-2	.	TGTGCCAGCAGCTTAGAGGCAGGATATGGCTACACCTTC	CASSLEAGYGYTF
.	TRBV20-1	TRBJ1-1	.	TGCAGTGCTAGATTTAGGGGCAGGGTGAACACTGAAGCTTTCTTT	CSARFRGRVNTEAFF
.	TRBV20-1	TRBJ1-1	.	TGCAGTGCTAGCGGCCGAGGGACTGAAGCTTTCTTT	CSASGRGTEAFF
few	TRBV6-5	TRBJ1-2	.	TGTGCCAGCAGTTACCCCGGGGGAGAGGGCTACACCTTC	CASSYPGGEGYTF
.	TRBV20-1	TRBJ2-7	TRBD2	TGCAGTGCTAGTACTAGCGGGCGGACCTACGAGCAGTACTTC	CSASTSGRTYEQYF
.	TRBV20-1	TRBJ1-6	.	TGCAGTGCTAGAGTGGAGTCGGCAGGGCTCGTTTCACCCCTCCACTTT	CSARVESAGLVSPLHF
.	TRBV28	TRBJ2-7	.	TGTGCCAGCATCGGACAGAACTACGAGCAGTACTTC	CASIGQNYEQYF
once	TRBV6-2/TRBV6-3	TRBJ2-7	.	TGTGCCAGCAGCCAGGGGTTCTACGAGCAGTACTTC	CASSQGFYEQYF
.	TRBV6-4	TRBJ1-1	TRBD1	TGTGCCAGCAGCCGGGACAGGGGAACTGAAGCTTTCTTT	CASSRDRGTEAFF
few	TRBV7-6	TRBJ2-5	.	TGTGCCAGCAGCTTAAGGGTTTTGGAGACCCAGTACTTC	CASSLRVLETQYF
.	TRBV6-1	TRBJ1-2	.	TGTGCCAGCAGTGAATCAGGGCTCCATGGCTACACCTTC	CASSESGLHGYTF
.	TRBV28	TRBJ2-5	.	TGTGCCAGCAGCCCTGACAGGCTTCAAGAGACCCAGTACTTC	CASSPDRLQETQYF
.	TRBV7-2	TRBJ2-5	.	TGTGCCAGCAGCCCCAGTGTCGGGCCCCAAGAGACCCAGTACTTC	CASSPSVGPQETQYF
.	TRBV7-9	TRBJ2-7	.	TGTGCCAGCAGCCCCCAGGGGACCTACGAGCAGTACTTC	CASSPQGTYEQYF
.	TRBV10-3	TRBJ1-2	.	TGTGCCATCAGTACAGGTCCGGGTGGCTACACCTTC	CAISTGPGGYTF
.	TRBV20-1	TRBJ2-5	TRBD2	TGCAGTGCCGAGCGGACTAGCGGGGGAATGGGCTTTGAGACCCAGTACTTC	CSAERTSGGMGFETQYF
.	TRBV7-2	TRBJ1-1	.	TGTGCCAGCAGCTTAGGGCGGCTTGAAGCTTTCTTT	CASSLGRLEAFF
once	TRBV5-3	TRBJ1-1	.	TGTGCCATCAACACTGAAGCTTTCTTT	CAINTEAFF
.	TRBV28	TRBJ2-7	.	TGTGCCAGCAGCCCTGGATACGAGCAGTACTTC	CASSPGYEQYF
.	TRBV28	TRBJ2-7	TRBD1	TGTGCCAGCAGTTCGACAGGGGGCCTAACCTACGAGCAGTACTTC	CASSSTGGLTYEQYF
.	TRBV6-1	TRBJ2-7	TRBD1	TGTGCCACAACGGGACAGGGTAACGAGCAGTACTTC	CATTGQGNEQYF
medium-sized	TRBV20-1	TRBJ1-2	.	TGCAGTGCTAGAGTGCAGCCTGACTATGGCTACACCTTC	CSARVQPDYGYTF
few	TRBV20-1	TRBJ2-5	.	TGCAGTGCTAGAGGCCCGGGGGAAGCTTTGACCCAGTACTTC	CSARGPGEALTQYF
.	TRBV7-9	TRBJ1-5	.	TGTGCCAGCAGCCCCCAGGCGGGCAATCAGCCCCAGCATTTT	CASSPQAGNQPQHF
once	TRBV11-3	TRBJ1-2	.	TGTGCCAGCAGCCACCAGGACCACTATGGCTACACCTTC	CASSHQDHYGYTF
once	TRBV20-1	TRBJ2-1	.	TGCAGTGCTAGACGGGGGCCGGGCTCCTACAATGAGCAGTTCTTC	CSARRGPGSYNEQFF
once	TRBV6-4	TRBJ2-7	.	TGTGCCAGCAGTGACCGGGACGGCCTCTACGAGCAGTACTTC	CASSDRDGLYEQYF
.	TRBV7-9	TRBJ2-7	TRBD1	TGTGCCAGCAGCCCGACAGGGGTCGAGCAGTACTTC	CASSPTGVEQYF
.	TRBV20-1	TRBJ2-5	.	TGCAGTGCTCCGGGAGATGCAGGACGAACCCAGTACTTC	CSAPGDAGRTQYF
few	TRBV7-9	TRBJ2-7	.	TGTGCCAGCAGCTTTACTTACGAGCAGTACTTC	CASSFTYEQYF
medium-sized	TRBV20-1	TRBJ2-5	TRBD2	TGCAGTGCTAGGGCCGGGACTAGCGGGAGGGGGACCCAGTACTTC	CSARAGTSGRGTQYF
once	TRBV7-2	TRBJ2-7	.	TGTGCCAGCAGCTTCGCCAGGGTGAACGAGCAGTACTTC	CASSFARVNEQYF